A single sample is the source of the 21 T cell receptor beta chains below, sequenced in a study of OX40 agonist ivuxolimab in advanced cancers. Produced via immunoSEQ multiplex PCR; TCRdb's table is partial and in-frame only. This sample yields tens of thousands of clones, of which 65% to 90% are seen a single time; roughly 1.4% belongs to the top ten. The input for sequencing was CD4+ or CD8+ T cells sorted from blood, taken in a trial of the OX40 agonist ivuxolimab. Receptors were obtained from an adult with an advanced solid tumor such as melanoma, head and neck, liver or kidney cancer.

The chain carries TRBV19 and TRBJ1-3; D not certain. Trimming removed 5 bases at V and 0 bases at J, with 11 bases between. The germline gives CDR1 LNHDA, CDR2 SQIVND (reference sequence). The length of the CDR3 is 15 residues. CDR3 coding DNA: TGTGCCAGTAGTCCAACTGGGAACTCTGGAAACACCATATATTTT. Its protein product is CASSPTGNSGNTIYF.

The chain recombines TRBV9 with TRBJ1-2; 8 bases agree with TRBD1. CDR3 size: 14 residues. CDR1 is SGDLS, CDR2 YYNGEE, per germline. The ends lost 2 bases at V and 7 bases at J; junction bases unmatched: 7. CDR3 sequence (DNA): TGTGCCAGCAGCGTTGGACAGGGCCAGACTGGCTACACCTTC. Its protein is CASSVGQGQTGYTF. Supplemented by reference TRBV9 and TRBJ1-2, the full variable domain reads DSGVTQTPKHLITATGQRVTLRCSPRSGDLSVYWYQQSLDQGLQFLIQYYNGEERAKGNILERFSAQQFPDLHSELNLSSLELGDSALYFCASSVGQGQTGYTFGSGTRLTVV.

The sample holds a few counts of this clone. This chain joins TRBV27 and TRBJ1-5; D gene ambiguous. This CDR3 has 13 residues. From germline, CDR1 is MNHEY and CDR2 SMNVEV (reference sequence). With 3 bases removed from V and 5 bases from J, the gap between germline ends came to 8 bases. Here the CDR3 reads CASSLHRDQPQHF. Written as DNA, the CDR3 is TGTGCCAGCAGTTTGCACAGAGATCAGCCCCAGCATTTT.

The rearrangement links TRBV7-9 to TRBJ2-2; perhaps TRBD1 as D (6 bases). The CDR3 runs 16 residues. Germline V lookup: CDR1 SEHNR, CDR2 FQNEAQ (reference sequence). The V end was cut by 5 bases, the J end by 1 base, with 14 bases between. CDR3: CASSPRDKGNTGELFF. CDR3 DNA: TGTGCCAGCAGCCCTCGGGACAAGGGGAACACCGGGGAGCTGTTTTTT.

This clone was found a few times. The gene calls are TRBV10-2 and TRBJ2-1; 10 positions agree with TRBD1. The CDR3 has 18 residues. Losses at the gene ends were 11 bases for V and 0 bases for J; bases not matched to a gene: 16. Germline CDR1 reads WSHSY; CDR2 reads SAAADI. The CDR3 region is CAARSGTGASSSYNEQFF. The CDR3 coding sequence is TGCGCCGCCCGCTCCGGGACAGGGGCCTCCTCCTCCTACAATGAGCAGTTCTTC.

The sample holds one count of this clone. The chain carries TRBV5-1 and TRBJ2-6; D might be TRBD2 (5 bases). Trimming stripped 4 bases from V and 1 base from J, with 6 bases between. Germline lookup yields CDR1 SGHRS and CDR2 YFSETQ. This CDR3 region has 14 residues. CDR3 nucleotide sequence: TGCGCCAGCAGCCCGGGGTCTGGGGCCAACGTCCTGACTTTC. Encoded protein: CASSPGSGANVLTF. Combining the CDR3 with reference TRBV5-1 and TRBJ2-6 gives the whole variable domain KAGVTQTPRYLIKTRGQQVTLSCSPISGHRSVSWYQQTPGQGLQFLFEYFSETQRNKGNFPGRFSGRQFSNSRSEMNVSTLELGDSALYLCASSPGSGANVLTFGAGSRLTVL.

The CDR3 DNA is TGTGCCAGCAGCCCCCGGGGCCTTGCCGGGGAGCTGTTTTTT. Translated, it gives CASSPRGLAGELFF. The V gene is TRBV11-3, the J gene TRBJ2-2; either TRBD1 or TRBD2 may fit D (5 bases each). The CDR3 length is 14 residues. The germline V gene encodes CDR1 SGHNT and CDR2 YENEEA. V dropped 5 bases and J dropped 6 bases, with 13 bases sitting between them.

The chain uses TRBV7-9 and TRBJ2-3; D is undetermined. The CDR3 runs 13 residues. Germline-derived CDR1 and CDR2 are SEHNR and FQNEAQ (reference sequence). Trimming pared 11 bases from V and 4 bases from J, leaving 16 bases between. DNA for the CDR3: TGTGCCTATAAATCCTCATCGGCAGATACGCAGTATTTT. This encodes CAYKSSSADTQYF.

The chain couples TRBV30 to TRBJ1-2; TRBD1 matches 10 bases. The germline gives CDR1 GTSNPN, CDR2 SVGIG (reference sequence). Unmatched junction bases numbered 11, after V lost 8 bases and J lost 8 bases. There are 13 residues in the CDR3. CDR3 sequence: CAAPGTGAEGYTF. The CDR3 DNA is TGTGCCGCCCCCGGGACAGGGGCGGAAGGCTACACCTTC. Based on the CDR3 plus reference TRBV30 and TRBJ1-2, the full variable domain is SQTIHQWPATLVQPVGSPLSLECTVEGTSNPNLYWYRQAAGRGLQLLFYSVGIGQISSEVPQNLSASRPQDRQFILSSKKLLLSDSGFYLCAAPGTGAEGYTFGSGTRLTVV.

The chain has TRBV10-3 and TRBJ2-5; no definite D call. Germline CDR1 and CDR2: ENHRY and SYGVKD. The length of the CDR3 is 11 residues. Between the trimmed V and J ends, which lost 3 bases and 5 bases, there was a span of 4 bases. In DNA, the CDR3 is TGTGCCATCAGTGAAAAGGAGACCCAGTACTTC. It translates to CAISEKETQYF.

This clone has just a few counts. The chain joins TRBV5-1 to TRBJ1-1; maybe TRBD1 (5 bases). The germline gives CDR1 SGHRS, CDR2 YFSETQ. V was clipped by 4 bases and J by 1 base, with 14 bases between them. This CDR3 spans 15 amino acids. CDR3 DNA sequence: TGCGCCAGCAGCCCCAGGGCCTCCCCGAACACTGAAGCTTTCTTT. As protein: CASSPRASPNTEAFF.

V gene TRBV5-4 combines with J gene TRBJ1-2; D possibly corresponds to TRBD1 (6 bases). The V end was cut by 0 bases, the J end by 4 bases, with 10 bases between. CDR1 is SGHNT, CDR2 YYREEE, per germline (reference sequence). The CDR3 length is 14 residues. The CDR3 DNA sequence: TGTGCCAGCAGCTTGGGGACAGAATCCTATGGCTACACCTTC. The encoded protein is CASSLGTESYGYTF. Drawing the rest from reference TRBV5-4 and TRBJ1-2, the complete variable domain is ETGVTQSPTHLIKTRGQQVTLRCSSQSGHNTVSWYQQALGQGPQFIFQYYREEENGRGNFPPRFSGLQFPNYSSELNVNALELDDSALYLCASSLGTESYGYTFGSGTRLTVV.

The chain uses TRBV5-1 and TRBJ2-1, with 12 bases lining up with TRBD2. Unmatched junction bases numbered 2, after V lost 6 bases and J lost 4 bases. This CDR3 has 14 amino acids. The germline V gene encodes CDR1 SGHRS and CDR2 YFSETQ. CDR3 DNA: TGCGCCAGCACCCTAGCGGGGGGGTACAATGAGCAGTTCTTC. This gives the protein CASTLAGGYNEQFF.

The rearrangement uses TRBV6-1 and TRBJ2-5; unclear D gene. V gave up 2 bases and J gave up 9 bases, with 37 bases separating them. Germline V CDR1 and CDR2: MNHNS, SASEGT. This CDR3 spans 21 amino acids. CDR3 DNA: TGTGCCAGCAGTGAACTTCCACCCTTCTCGACTCGGGCAGGCATTACGACGTCCCAGTACTTC. Translating gives CASSELPPFSTRAGITTSQYF.

This clone has just one count. The chain recombines TRBV29-1 with TRBJ1-2; D unclear. The CDR3 has 15 amino acids. Germline assignment: CDR1 SQVTM and CDR2 ANQGSEA. V was cut by 0 bases and J by 8 bases, with 19 bases left in between. The CDR3 here is CSVEDPGRLGMGYTF. Written as DNA, the CDR3 is TGCAGCGTTGAAGATCCGGGGAGGCTGGGGATGGGCTACACCTTC. Complete variable domain (other parts from reference TRBV29-1 and TRBJ1-2): SAVISQKPSRDICQRGTSLTIQCQVDSQVTMMFWYRQQPGQSLTLIATANQGSEATYESGFVIDKFPISRPNLTFSTLTVSNMSPEDSSIYLCSVEDPGRLGMGYTFGSGTRLTVV.

This chain connects TRBV14 to TRBJ2-2; possible D gene TRBD2, 5 bases. V was cut by 0 bases and J by 6 bases, with 5 bases left in between. Per the germline V gene, CDR1 is SGHDN and CDR2 is FVKESK. The CDR3 has 13 residues. CDR3 in DNA: TGTGCCAGCAGCCAAGAGCGGGCCGGGGAGCTGTTTTTT. It translates to CASSQERAGELFF.

V usage is TRBV11-3 and J usage is TRBJ2-3; 11 positions match TRBD1. The CDR3 is 17 residues long. Losses at the gene ends were 1 base for V and 4 bases for J; bases not matched to a gene: 7. The germline gives CDR1 SGHNT, CDR2 YENEEA. In nucleotides, the CDR3 is TGTGCCAGCAGCTTAGGAAGGACAGGGGGCTTCCCAGATACGCAGTATTTT. The encoded protein is CASSLGRTGGFPDTQYF.

The gene calls are TRBV6-1 and TRBJ1-1; tentative D call: TRBD1 (6 bases). Germline CDR1 MNHNS, CDR2 SASEGT. This CDR3 contains 13 residues. Trimming pared 3 bases from V and 5 bases from J, leaving 10 bases between. CDR3 in amino acids: CASSDRGRTEAFF. The CDR3 nucleotides read TGTGCCAGCAGTGACAGGGGCAGAACTGAAGCTTTCTTT.

The chain carries TRBV2 and TRBJ1-1; tentative D call: TRBD1 (5 bases). The CDR3 spans 12 residues. CDR1 is SNHLY, CDR2 FYNNEI, per germline. V shed 11 bases and J shed 3 bases, with 13 bases lying between them. This CDR3 is CAVGREDTEAFF. For the CDR3, the DNA is TGTGCCGTCGGCAGGGAGGACACTGAAGCTTTCTTT.

The chain is built from TRBV19 and TRBJ2-7, with 9 bases lining up with TRBD1. The CDR3 totals 14 residues. The J segment lost 1 base and the V segment lost 6 bases, leaving 4 bases of the junction unmatched. Germline CDR1 is LNHDA and CDR2 is SQIVND (reference sequence). The CDR3 loop reads CASSNRGLSYEQYF. The CDR3, as DNA: TGTGCCAGTAGCAACAGGGGGCTTTCCTACGAGCAGTACTTC.

This chain connects TRBV30 to TRBJ1-5; D is perhaps TRBD1 (5 bases). Per the germline V gene, CDR1 is GTSNPN and CDR2 is SVGIG (reference sequence). The CDR3 runs to 15 residues. Trimming took off 1 base at V and 7 bases at J, with 17 bases between the two ends. This CDR3 is CAWSAVRALGQPQHF. CDR3 sequence (DNA): TGTGCCTGGAGTGCGGTCAGGGCCTTAGGGCAGCCCCAGCATTTT. The whole variable domain, remainder taken from reference TRBV30 and TRBJ1-5, is SQTIHQWPATLVQPVGSPLSLECTVEGTSNPNLYWYRQAAGRGLQLLFYSVGIGQISSEVPQNLSASRPQDRQFILSSKKLLLSDSGFYLCAWSAVRALGQPQHFGDGTRLSIL.